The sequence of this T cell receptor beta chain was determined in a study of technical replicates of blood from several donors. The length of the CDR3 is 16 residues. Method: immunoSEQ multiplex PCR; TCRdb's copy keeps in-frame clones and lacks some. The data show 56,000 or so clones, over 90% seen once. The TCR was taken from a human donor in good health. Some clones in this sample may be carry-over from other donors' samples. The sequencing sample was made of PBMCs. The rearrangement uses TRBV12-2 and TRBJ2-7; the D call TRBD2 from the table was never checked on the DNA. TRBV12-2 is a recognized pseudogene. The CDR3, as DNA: TGTGCAAGTCGCTTAGTGGAATGCTGGGGGGCCTACGAGCAGTACTTC. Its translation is CASRLVECWGAYEQYF.